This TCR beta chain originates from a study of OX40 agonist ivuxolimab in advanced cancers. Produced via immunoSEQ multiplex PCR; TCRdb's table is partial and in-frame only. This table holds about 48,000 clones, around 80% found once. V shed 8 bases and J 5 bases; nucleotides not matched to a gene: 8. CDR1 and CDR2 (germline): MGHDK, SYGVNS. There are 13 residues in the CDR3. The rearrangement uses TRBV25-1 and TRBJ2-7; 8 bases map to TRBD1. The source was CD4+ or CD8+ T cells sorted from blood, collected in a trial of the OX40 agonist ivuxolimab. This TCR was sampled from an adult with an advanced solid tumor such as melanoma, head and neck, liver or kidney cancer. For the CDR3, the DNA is TGTGCCAGCGGCCTACAGGGGGTCAACGAGCAGTACTTC. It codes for CASGLQGVNEQYF.